This T cell receptor (beta chain) was identified during a study of blood T cell repertoires in COVID-19. Sequenced by immunoSEQ multiplex PCR; TCRdb stores in-frame clones only, minus some. This table has a few hundred thousand clones, around nine tenths appearing once. In its sample, this clone was seen a few times. The sequenced sample was peripheral blood. This TCR derives from a young man with active or convalescent COVID-19.

In nucleotides, the CDR3 is TGTGCCAGCAGCGCGACCGGGACAGGGGGCACTGAAGCTTTCTTT. This gives the protein CASSATGTGGTEAFF. The gene calls are TRBV5-4 and TRBJ1-1; 11 bases map to TRBD1. The CDR3 covers 15 residues. V gave up 4 bases and J gave up 4 bases; unmatched junction bases: 6. Germline V CDR1 and CDR2: SGHNT, YYREEE (reference sequence).